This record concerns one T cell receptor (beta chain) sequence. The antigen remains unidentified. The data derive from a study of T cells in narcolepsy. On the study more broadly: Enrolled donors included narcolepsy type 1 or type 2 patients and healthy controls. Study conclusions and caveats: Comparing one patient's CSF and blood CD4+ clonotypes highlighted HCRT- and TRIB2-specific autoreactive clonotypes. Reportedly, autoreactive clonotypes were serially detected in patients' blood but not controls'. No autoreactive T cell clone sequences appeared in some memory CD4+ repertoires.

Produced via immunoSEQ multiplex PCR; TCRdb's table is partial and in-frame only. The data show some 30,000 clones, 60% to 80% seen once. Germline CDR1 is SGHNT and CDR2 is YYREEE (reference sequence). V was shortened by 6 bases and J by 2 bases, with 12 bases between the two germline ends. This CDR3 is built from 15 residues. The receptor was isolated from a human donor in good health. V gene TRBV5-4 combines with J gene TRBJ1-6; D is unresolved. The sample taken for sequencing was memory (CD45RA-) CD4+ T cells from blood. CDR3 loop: CASTGGSPYNSPLHF. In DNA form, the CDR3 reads TGTGCCAGCACGGGCGGTAGCCCCTATAATTCACCCCTCCACTTT.